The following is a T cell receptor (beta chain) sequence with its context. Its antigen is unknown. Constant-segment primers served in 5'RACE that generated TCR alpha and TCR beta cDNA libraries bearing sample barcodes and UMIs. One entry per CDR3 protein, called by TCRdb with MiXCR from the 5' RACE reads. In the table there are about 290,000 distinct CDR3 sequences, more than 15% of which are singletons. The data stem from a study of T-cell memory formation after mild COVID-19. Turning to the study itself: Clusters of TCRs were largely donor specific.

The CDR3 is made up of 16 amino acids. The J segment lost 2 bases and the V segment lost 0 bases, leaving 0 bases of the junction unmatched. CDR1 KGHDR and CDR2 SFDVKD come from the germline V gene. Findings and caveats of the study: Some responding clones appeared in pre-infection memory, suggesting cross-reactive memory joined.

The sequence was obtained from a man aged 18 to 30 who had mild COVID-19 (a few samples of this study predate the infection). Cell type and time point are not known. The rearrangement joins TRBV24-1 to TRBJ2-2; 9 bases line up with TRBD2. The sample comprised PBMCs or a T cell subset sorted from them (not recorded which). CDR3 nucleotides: TGTGCCACCAGTGATTTGGGGACTAGCAACACCGGGGAGCTGTTTTTT. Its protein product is CATSDLGTSNTGELFF.